These T cell receptor beta chains were read from a single sample in a study of blood T cell repertoires in COVID-19. Clones were sequenced by immunoSEQ multiplex PCR, and TCRdb holds only the in-frame ones, with some missing. This sample yields 200,000 to 250,000 clones, of which over 75% are seen a single time; around 6.5% belongs to the top ten. The sample taken for sequencing was peripheral blood. These receptors all come from a man aged 80 or over with acute or convalescent COVID-19. CDR3s include the opening cysteine and the closing phenylalanine or tryptophan. Fields, in order: J gene, D gene, CDR3 length, V gene, clone size, CDR3 DNA, CDR3 protein. The D gene is left open where the match is weak. The listing skips clone size in some rows; elsewhere it reads once, few, many or a size class.

J: TRBJ2-2
D: NA
length: 14
V: TRBV6-5
size: once
DNA: TGTGCCAGCAGGCCGGGACTCAACACCGGGGAGCTGTTTTTT
CDR3: CASRPGLNTGELFF

J: TRBJ1-5
D: NA
length: 12
V: TRBV28
size: NA
DNA: TGTGCCAGCAACTTCCCAAATCAGCCCCAGCATTTT
CDR3: CASNFPNQPQHF

J: TRBJ2-1
D: NA
length: 15
V: TRBV11-3
size: NA
DNA: TGTGCCAGCAGCTTAGAGTGGCAGGCGTACAATGAGCAGTTCTTC
CDR3: CASSLEWQAYNEQFF

J: TRBJ2-5
D: NA
length: 15
V: TRBV2
size: NA
DNA: TGTGCCAGCAGTGCCGGGTACCCCAACACTCTGACCCAGTACTTC
CDR3: CASSAGYPNTLTQYF

J: TRBJ1-1
D: NA
length: 14
V: TRBV5-1
size: NA
DNA: TGCGCCAGCAGCTTAGAGGGTAGGAACACTGAAGCTTTCTTT
CDR3: CASSLEGRNTEAFF

J: TRBJ1-5
D: TRBD1
length: 21
V: TRBV6-2/TRBV6-3
size: NA
DNA: TGTGCCAGCAGCAAATACTTCTCGCCCACAGGGGCGCCGTATAGCAATCAGCCCCAGCATTTT
CDR3: CASSKYFSPTGAPYSNQPQHF

J: TRBJ2-7
D: TRBD2
length: 17
V: TRBV4-2
size: NA
DNA: TGTGCCAGCAGCCAAGGGCTAGCGGGAATGAGCTCCTACGAGCAGTACTTC
CDR3: CASSQGLAGMSSYEQYF

J: TRBJ1-3
D: TRBD1
length: 14
V: TRBV19
size: NA
DNA: TGTGCCAGTAGAGACAGGGGCTCTGGAAACACCATATATTTT
CDR3: CASRDRGSGNTIYF

J: TRBJ1-1
D: NA
length: 13
V: TRBV6-5
size: NA
DNA: TGTGCCAGCATAAAGACCGGGGGCACTGAAGCTTTCTTT
CDR3: CASIKTGGTEAFF

J: TRBJ2-1
D: TRBD2
length: 17
V: TRBV7-3
size: NA
DNA: TGTGCCAGCAGCTTATGGGCTAGCGGGAGCGGGGGCAATGAGCAGTTCTTC
CDR3: CASSLWASGSGGNEQFF

J: TRBJ2-1
D: NA
length: 13
V: TRBV6-6
size: NA
DNA: TGTGCCAGCAGTTACTCCCGCTACAATGAGCAGTTCTTC
CDR3: CASSYSRYNEQFF

J: TRBJ2-1
D: TRBD2
length: 15
V: TRBV3-1/TRBV3-2
size: NA
DNA: TGTGCCAGCAGCCAAGGCAGCGGGAACTACAATGAGCAGTTCTTC
CDR3: CASSQGSGNYNEQFF

J: TRBJ2-2
D: NA
length: 17
V: TRBV5-5
size: NA
DNA: TGTGCCAGCAGCTTGTTGGTGTTGGGGGCAGGCACCGGGGAGCTGTTTTTT
CDR3: CASSLLVLGAGTGELFF

J: TRBJ2-2
D: TRBD1
length: 17
V: TRBV24-1
size: NA
DNA: TGTGCCACCAGTGGCAGGGACAGGTCAAGGAACACCGGGGAGCTGTTTTTT
CDR3: CATSGRDRSRNTGELFF

J: TRBJ1-2
D: NA
length: 13
V: TRBV5-6
size: NA
DNA: TGTGCCAGCAGCAGGGCAGGGAACTATGGCTACACCTTC
CDR3: CASSRAGNYGYTF

J: TRBJ1-1
D: TRBD1
length: 14
V: TRBV6-5
size: NA
DNA: TGTGCCAGCAGTTGGGACAGGGTAAACACTGAAGCTTTCTTT
CDR3: CASSWDRVNTEAFF

J: TRBJ1-3
D: NA
length: 14
V: TRBV10-2
size: NA
DNA: TGCGCCACCGCCGTGGGGGGAGCTGGAAACACCATATATTTT
CDR3: CATAVGGAGNTIYF

J: TRBJ1-6
D: TRBD1
length: 17
V: TRBV28
size: NA
DNA: TGTGCCAGCAGTTTTAGGGGAAGACAGGGGGCTAATTCACCCCTCCACTTT
CDR3: CASSFRGRQGANSPLHF

J: TRBJ1-5
D: NA
length: 15
V: TRBV19
size: once
DNA: TGTGCCAGTAGTACCCGACGTCAGGGGAATCAGCCCCAGCATTTT
CDR3: CASSTRRQGNQPQHF

J: TRBJ2-7
D: NA
length: 16
V: TRBV7-2
size: NA
DNA: TGTGCCAGCAGCTTAGGGACAGTTCCAATCTCCTACGAGCAGTACTTC
CDR3: CASSLGTVPISYEQYF

J: TRBJ1-2
D: NA
length: 14
V: TRBV11-2
size: NA
DNA: TGTGCCAGCAGCCCTCAATCTTCGGGGGGAGGCTACACCTTC
CDR3: CASSPQSSGGGYTF

J: TRBJ1-1
D: TRBD1
length: 13
V: TRBV14
size: NA
DNA: TGTGCCAGCAGCCTACAGGGGAGGACTGAAGCTTTCTTT
CDR3: CASSLQGRTEAFF

J: TRBJ2-4
D: NA
length: 17
V: TRBV19
size: few
DNA: TGTGCCAGTAGTAACTACCTCGTCGGGACATCCAAAAACATTCAGTACTTC
CDR3: CASSNYLVGTSKNIQYF